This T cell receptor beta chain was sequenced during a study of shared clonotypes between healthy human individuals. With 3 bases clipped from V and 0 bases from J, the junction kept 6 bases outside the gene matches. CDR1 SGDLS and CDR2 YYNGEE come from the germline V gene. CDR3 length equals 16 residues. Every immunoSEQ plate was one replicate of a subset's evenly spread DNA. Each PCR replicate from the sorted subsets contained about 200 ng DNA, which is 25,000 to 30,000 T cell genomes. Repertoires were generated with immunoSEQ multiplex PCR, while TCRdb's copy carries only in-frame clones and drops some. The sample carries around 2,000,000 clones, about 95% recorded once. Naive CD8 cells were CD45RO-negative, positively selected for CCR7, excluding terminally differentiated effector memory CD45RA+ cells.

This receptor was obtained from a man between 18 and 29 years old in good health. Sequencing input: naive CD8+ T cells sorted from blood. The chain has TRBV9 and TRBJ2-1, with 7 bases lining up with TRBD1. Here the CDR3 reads CASSEFQGVSYNEQFF. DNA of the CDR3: TGTGCCAGCAGCGAATTTCAGGGGGTCTCCTACAATGAGCAGTTCTTC.